Below are 30 T cell receptor beta chains sequenced from a single sample in a study of CD8+ T cells in alopecia areata. Reverse transcription of extracted RNA yielded cDNA, which provided the sequencing template. Generated by immunoSEQ multiplex PCR, the TCRdb table keeps only in-frame clones and is missing some. Of about 37,000 clones detected, under 65% appear once; the ten largest clones hold under 2%. The CD4+ cells of five biomarker-study patients went through sorting. This sorting yielded CD25+CD127- cells. Sequencing was performed on CD4+ Tregs sorted from blood. All receptors derive from a human donor with alopecia areata.

In this sample, this clone turned up a few times. V is TRBV6-6 and J is TRBJ2-7; D remains unclear. From germline, CDR1 is MNHNY and CDR2 SVGAGI (reference sequence). V was shortened by 0 bases and J by 9 bases, with 6 bases between the two germline ends. CDR3 length: 11 residues. The CDR3 reads CASSYSSVQYF. Here the CDR3 DNA reads TGTGCCAGCAGTTACTCAAGTGTGCAGTACTTC.

As to this clone: A much larger clone sits a single nucleotide away, making a read error possible. This rearrangement joins TRBV5-4 to TRBJ2-3, with 9 bases lining up with TRBD2. The CDR3 is 16 residues long. V shed 4 bases and J 7 bases; nucleotides not matched to a gene: 13. CDR1 SGHNT and CDR2 YYREEE come from the germline V gene (reference sequence). CDR3 sequence: CASSQDWASGDNTQYF. In nucleotides, the CDR3 is TGTGCCAGCAGCCAAGATTGGGCTAGCGGGGATAATACGCAGTATTTT. The full variable domain, its missing parts supplied by reference TRBV5-4 and TRBJ2-3, is ETGVTQSPTHLIKTRGQQVTLRCSSQSGHNTVSWYQQALGQGPQFIFQYYREEENGRGNFPPRFSGLQFPNYSSELNVNALELDDSALYLCASSQDWASGDNTQYFGPGTRLTVL.

V usage is TRBV6-5 and J usage is TRBJ2-2; D not resolved. CDR3 size: 15 residues. CDR1 is MNHEY and CDR2 is SVGAGI in the germline V gene. With 0 bases removed from V and 3 bases from J, the gap between germline ends came to 8 bases. CDR3 sequence: CASSYSGVHTGELFF. In DNA form, the CDR3 reads TGTGCCAGCAGTTACTCTGGGGTTCACACCGGGGAGCTGTTTTTT.

A few counts support this clone. The chain uses TRBV7-2 and TRBJ1-1; TRBD1 agrees at 7 bases. The CDR3 contains 16 residues. The germline V gene has CDR1 SGHTA and CDR2 FQGNSA. The V and J ends lost 5 bases and 0 bases, in that order; junction bases with no gene match: 9. CDR3 DNA: TGTGCCAGCAGCCCATACGGACAGGACATGAACACTGAAGCTTTCTTT. Its protein is CASSPYGQDMNTEAFF.

The V gene is TRBV6-6, the J gene TRBJ1-2; tentative D call: TRBD1 (5 bases). Trimming removed 7 bases from V and 8 bases from J, with 23 bases in between. The CDR3 is made up of 15 amino acids. Germline CDR1 and CDR2: MNHNY and SVGAGI (reference sequence). The CDR3, as DNA: TGTGCCAGCACAATAACCGGGGACTGGGGACTCGGCTACACCTTC. It translates to CASTITGDWGLGYTF.

V usage is TRBV6-1 and J usage is TRBJ1-2, with a possible D match to TRBD1 (5 bases). V was pared by 1 base and J by 2 bases, with 14 bases between. The CDR3 totals 16 residues. CDR1 and CDR2 (germline): MNHNS, SASEGT. For the CDR3, the DNA is TGTGCCAGCAGTGAAGAGTTGGGGCGGGGGAACTATGGCTACACCTTC. It is translated as CASSEELGRGNYGYTF.

This clone was found once. V gene TRBV7-2 combines with J gene TRBJ1-6, with D possibly matching TRBD1 (5 bases). The V end lost 9 bases, the J end lost 6 bases, and 21 bases lay between the germline ends. Germline CDR1 and CDR2: SGHTA and FQGNSA. The CDR3 totals 16 residues. In DNA form, the CDR3 reads TGTGCCAGTAGAGTAATGGACAAAGGCCCTAATTCACCCCTCCACTTT. Translation gives CASRVMDKGPNSPLHF.

This chain links TRBV7-2 with TRBJ1-1, with D perhaps TRBD1 (5 bases). The V end lost 5 bases, the J end lost 1 base, and 11 bases lay between the germline ends. Germline CDR1 is SGHTA and CDR2 is FQGNSA. CDR3 length equals 14 residues. The DNA of the CDR3 is TGTGCCAGCAGCCACGCCGACAGGAACACTGAAGCTTTCTTT. Protein: CASSHADRNTEAFF. The full variable domain, rest sourced from reference TRBV7-2 and TRBJ1-1, is GAGVSQSPSNKVTEKGKDVELRCDPISGHTALYWYRQSLGQGLEFLIYFQGNSAPDKSGLPSDRFSAERTGGSVSTLTIQRTQQEDSAVYLCASSHADRNTEAFFGQGTRLTVV.

The V call is TRBV28, the J call TRBJ2-2, with D possibly matching TRBD2 (5 bases). The CDR3 has 13 residues. Germline assignment: CDR1 MDHEN and CDR2 SYDVKM. V lost 7 bases, J lost 5 bases, and 11 bases lay in between. Written as DNA, the CDR3 is TGTGCCAGCAACCGGGGTGGTACCGGGGAGCTGTTTTTT. Encoded protein: CASNRGGTGELFF.

The CDR3 loop is CASSLTSGGSPNTGELFF. The CDR3 DNA reads TGTGCCAGCAGCCTAACTAGCGGGGGGTCTCCGAACACCGGGGAGCTGTTTTTT. V is TRBV11-3 and J is TRBJ2-2; 12 bases are a match to TRBD2. The CDR3 is 18 residues long. Trimming took 5 bases from V and 0 from J; bases not matched to a gene: 7. Germline assignment: CDR1 SGHNT and CDR2 YENEEA.

The rearrangement uses TRBV5-1 and TRBJ1-1; TRBD1 agrees at 7 bases. The germline gives CDR1 SGHRS, CDR2 YFSETQ. The CDR3 is 14 residues long. V shed 5 bases and J 0 bases; nucleotides not matched to a gene: 4. The CDR3 here is CASRTGQLNTEAFF. CDR3 nucleotides: TGCGCCAGCAGGACGGGACAGCTGAACACTGAAGCTTTCTTT.

This clone was detected only a few times. This chain joins TRBV4-2 and TRBJ1-2; tentatively, D is TRBD1 (5 bases). Germline V gene data show CDR1 as LGHNA and CDR2 as YNFKEQ. The V end lost 4 bases, the J end lost 0 bases, and 15 bases lay between the germline ends. This CDR3 has 16 residues. The CDR3 protein is CASSLHGGRTNYGYTF. DNA for the CDR3: TGTGCCAGCAGCCTCCATGGGGGACGGACTAACTATGGCTACACCTTC.

CDR3 nucleotides: TGTGCCATCGGGAGGACAGATTTTTCAGATACGCAGTATTTT. Translated: CAIGRTDFSDTQYF. The rearrangement joins TRBV10-3 to TRBJ2-3, with D perhaps matching TRBD1 or TRBD2 (6 bases each). The V end was cut by 8 bases, the J end by 4 bases, with 16 bases between. The CDR3 has 14 amino acids. The germline V gene has CDR1 ENHRY and CDR2 SYGVKD.

The chain has TRBV7-9 and TRBJ2-7, with 9 positions matching TRBD1. Germline lookup yields CDR1 SEHNR and CDR2 FQNEAQ (reference sequence). Germline trimming cut 3 bases from V and 6 bases from J; bases unmatched to any gene: 3. The length of the CDR3 is 13 residues. CDR3 in amino acids: CASSFNRGLEQYF. CDR3 nucleotide sequence: TGTGCCAGCAGCTTCAACAGGGGGCTCGAGCAGTACTTC. Full variable domain (rest looked up from reference TRBV7-9 and TRBJ2-7): DTGVSQNPRHKITKRGQNVTFRCDPISEHNRLYWYRQTLGQGPEFLTYFQNEAQLEKSRLLSDRFSAERPKGSFSTLEIQRTEQGDSAMYLCASSFNRGLEQYFGPGTRLTVT.

This chain connects TRBV5-1 to TRBJ2-1; tentatively, D is TRBD1 (6 bases). Trimming removed 8 bases at V and 6 bases at J, with 18 bases between. The CDR3 covers 14 residues. CDR1 is SGHRS and CDR2 is YFSETQ in the germline V gene. CDR3 sequence reads: CASGWMVRGNEQFF. Here the CDR3 DNA reads TGCGCCAGTGGCTGGATGGTCAGGGGCAATGAGCAGTTCTTC.

This clone has only a few counts. The chain is built from TRBV7-2 and TRBJ2-2; D is perhaps TRBD1 (5 bases). Germline values: CDR1 SGHTA, CDR2 FQGNSA. The CDR3 is 14 residues long. Trimming shortened V by 3 bases and J by 6 bases, and 11 bases separated the two germline ends. The CDR3 spells CASSFQGSAGELFF. In DNA, the CDR3 is TGTGCCAGCAGCTTCCAGGGAAGTGCCGGGGAGCTGTTTTTT.

V is TRBV19 and J is TRBJ2-7, with D possibly being TRBD1 or TRBD2 (5 bases each). V was clipped by 5 bases and J by 0 bases, with 11 bases between them. Germline V gene data show CDR1 as LNHDA and CDR2 as SQIVND (reference sequence). This CDR3 spans 14 amino acids. In DNA form, the CDR3 reads TGTGCCAGTAGTCGTCGGGGCAACTCCTACGAGCAGTACTTC. Protein product: CASSRRGNSYEQYF.

This clone occurred a few times. The rearrangement links TRBV28 to TRBJ2-7; D may be TRBD1 or TRBD2 (5 bases each). The V end lost 5 bases, the J end lost 6 bases, and 17 bases lay between the germline ends. Germline V CDR1 and CDR2: MDHEN, SYDVKM. The CDR3 length is 14 residues. The CDR3, as DNA: TGTGCCAGCAGTACCGGGACCTCAATCCGCGAGCAGTACTTC. Translated: CASSTGTSIREQYF.

There are a few counts of this clone. The V and J genes are TRBV4-2 and TRBJ2-7, with 14 bases that match TRBD2. In germline, CDR1 is LGHNA, CDR2 YNFKEQ. The CDR3 sequence is 15 residues long. After removal of 3 bases from V and 4 bases from J, the junction contained 2 bases not matched to a gene. CDR3 amino acids: CASSQGLAGVYEQYF. The CDR3 DNA reads TGTGCCAGCAGCCAGGGACTAGCGGGAGTATACGAGCAGTACTTC.

This chain joins TRBV28 and TRBJ1-2; no firm D call. CDR3 length equals 11 residues. CDR1 and CDR2 from the germline V gene are MDHEN and SYDVKM. Trimming stripped 7 bases from V and 6 bases from J, with 9 bases between. CDR3 bases: TGTGCCAGCAAGATTCCGAATGGCTACACCTTC. It encodes CASKIPNGYTF.

The chain carries TRBV11-1 and TRBJ2-7; D is possibly TRBD1 (7 bases). The V and J ends lost 0 bases and 0 bases respectively, with 9 bases between them. CDR3 length: 15 amino acids. Germline CDR1 SGHAT, CDR2 FQDESV (reference sequence). The CDR3 spells CASSLAQGGSYEQYF. Here the CDR3 DNA reads TGTGCCAGCAGCTTAGCGCAGGGGGGCTCCTACGAGCAGTACTTC.

This clone turned up a few times. The V call is TRBV28, the J call TRBJ2-3; perhaps TRBD2 as D (5 bases). Germline lookup yields CDR1 MDHEN and CDR2 SYDVKM. CDR3 length: 17 amino acids. V lost 4 bases and J lost 9, with 26 bases in between. For the CDR3, the DNA is TGTGCCAGCAGTTATCCCTTAGGAGGCTCCGTTCCTTCGACGCAGTATTTT. Its protein is CASSYPLGGSVPSTQYF. Full variable domain (rest looked up from reference TRBV28 and TRBJ2-3): DVKVTQSSRYLVKRTGEKVFLECVQDMDHENMFWYRQDPGLGLRLIYFSYDVKMKEKGDIPEGYSVSREKKERFSLILESASTNQTSMYLCASSYPLGGSVPSTQYFGPGTRLTVL.

The rearrangement uses TRBV11-1 and TRBJ2-5; 8 nucleotides align to TRBD1. From germline, CDR1 is SGHAT and CDR2 FQDESV (reference sequence). CDR3 length: 16 residues. The V segment lost 1 base and the J segment 4 bases; nucleotides outside the gene matches: 8. For the CDR3, the DNA is TGTGCCAGCAGCTTAGGACAGGGGATGAGGAGAGAGACCCAGTACTTC. Translated, it gives CASSLGQGMRRETQYF.

There are a few counts of this clone. The chain uses TRBV2 and TRBJ2-5, with 7 positions matching TRBD2. The CDR3 extends over 16 amino acids. Germline-derived CDR1 and CDR2 are SNHLY and FYNNEI. J gave up 2 bases and V 6 bases, and 12 bases lay outside the gene matches. The CDR3, as DNA: TGTGCCAGCAGGGACACCGGGACTAATGCGCAAGAGACCCAGTACTTC. This encodes CASRDTGTNAQETQYF.

The rearrangement links TRBV5-1 to TRBJ2-3; D is undetermined. V lost 0 bases, J lost 0 bases, and 11 bases lay in between. In germline, CDR1 is SGHRS, CDR2 YFSETQ. The CDR3 consists of 16 residues. The CDR3 nucleotides are TGCGCCAGCAGCTTGGGTCTGCTACTTAGCACAGATACGCAGTATTTT. It specifies CASSLGLLLSTDTQYF.

V and J are TRBV7-2 and TRBJ1-4; unclear D gene. V shed 2 bases and J shed 8 bases, with 15 bases lying between them. The germline V gene has CDR1 SGHTA and CDR2 FQGNSA. The CDR3 length is 15 residues. The CDR3 reads CASSLRKAAWEKLFF. In DNA form, the CDR3 reads TGTGCCAGCAGCTTAAGGAAGGCCGCCTGGGAAAAACTGTTTTTT. The complete variable domain, with remaining parts taken from reference TRBV7-2 and TRBJ1-4, reads GAGVSQSPSNKVTEKGKDVELRCDPISGHTALYWYRQSLGQGLEFLIYFQGNSAPDKSGLPSDRFSAERTGGSVSTLTIQRTQQEDSAVYLCASSLRKAAWEKLFFGSGTQLSVL.

For this clone: At one end, the junction sequence differs from germline, possibly due to a read error. The V and J genes are TRBV25-1 and TRBJ2-1; 10 bases agree with TRBD2. The CDR3 is 13 amino acids. CDR1 and CDR2 from the germline V gene are MGHDK and SYGVNS. CDR3 bases: TGTGCCAGCCGAAACAGGGCTAGCGGGGGAGAGCTCTTC. It encodes CASRNRASGGELF. The full variable domain, its missing parts supplied by reference TRBV25-1 and TRBJ2-1, is EADIYQTPRYLVIGTGKKITLECSQTMGHDKMYWYQQDPGMELHLIHYSYGVNSTEKGDLSSESTVSRIRTEHFPLTLESARPSHTSQYLCASRNRASGGELFGPGTRLTVL.

The gene calls are TRBV27 and TRBJ2-3; 12 bases fit TRBD2. The germline gives CDR1 MNHEY, CDR2 SMNVEV (reference sequence). Losses at the gene ends were 3 bases for V and 6 bases for J; bases not matched to a gene: 4. The CDR3 runs 15 residues. CDR3 sequence reads: CASSFRGLAGDTQYF. The CDR3 coding sequence is TGTGCCAGCAGTTTTCGAGGACTAGCGGGGGATACGCAGTATTTT.

The genes are TRBV7-7 and TRBJ2-2, with 8 bases fitting TRBD2. This CDR3 region has 15 residues. V lost 5 bases to trimming and J lost 3 bases; unmatched junction nucleotides: 5. Germline V gene data show CDR1 as SSHAT and CDR2 as FNYEAQ (reference sequence). The CDR3 reads CASSLTSAYTGELFF. The CDR3, as DNA: TGTGCCAGCAGCCTGACTAGCGCCTACACCGGGGAGCTGTTTTTT.

This clone was observed a handful of times. The V call is TRBV7-6, the J call TRBJ2-7; D is possibly TRBD1 (6 bases). V lost 1 base and J lost 6, with 10 bases in between. CDR1 and CDR2 from the germline V gene are SGHVS and FNYEAQ. CDR3 length: 13 amino acids. CDR3 loop: CASSLVTGTEQYF. CDR3 in DNA: TGTGCCAGCAGCTTAGTTACAGGGACCGAGCAGTACTTC. The entire variable domain, with the rest obtained from reference TRBV7-6 and TRBJ2-7, is as follows: GAGVSQSPRYKVTKRGQDVALRCDPISGHVSLYWYRQALGQGPEFLTYFNYEAQQDKSGLPNDRFSAERPEGSISTLTIQRTEQRDSAMYRCASSLVTGTEQYFGPGTRLTVT.